The T cell receptor (beta chain) described here comes from a study of blood T cell repertoires in COVID-19. In the study overall: Samples taken during acute and convalescent COVID-19 were collected in the United States, Italy and Spain.

After removal of 4 bases from V and 7 bases from J, the junction contained 11 bases not matched to a gene. Germline V gives CDR1 LGHDT, CDR2 YNNKEL (reference sequence). The CDR3 runs 17 residues. The table came from immunoSEQ multiplex PCR; TCRdb's copy has only in-frame clones and leaves some out. The data contain 60,000 or so clones, 70% to 90% of them singletons. Sequenced sample: peripheral blood. The V and J genes are TRBV3-1 (or the pseudogene TRBV3-2) and TRBJ2-7; 15 positions agree with TRBD2. The sequence was obtained from an elderly man with acute or convalescent COVID-19. This CDR3 is CASSPDRGLAGGGEQYF. Here the CDR3 DNA reads TGTGCCAGCAGCCCCGACCGGGGACTAGCGGGGGGTGGAGAGCAGTACTTC.